The T cell receptor (beta chain) described here comes from a study of T cells in Graves' hyperthyroidism and ophthalmopathy. This clonotype has only a few counts. The germline V gene encodes CDR1 PRHDT and CDR2 FYEKMQ (reference sequence). CDR3 length equals 14 residues. V gave up 5 bases and J gave up 3 bases; unmatched junction bases: 5. Amplification targeted TCR beta CDR3 regions from RNA transcripts. A set of HTBI primers served as the primers for a first-round RT-PCR of the TCR CDR3. MiXCR was run by TCRdb on the multiplex PCR reads, yielding one entry per CDR3 protein. The data hold 400,000 to 500,000 distinct CDR3 sequences, with about an eighth observed a single time. It was uncontrolled infection, other autoimmune disease, pregnancy or lactation that excluded patients.

V and J are TRBV13 and TRBJ2-7; 9 bases match TRBD1. The sequenced sample was blood. This clonotype was sampled from a young woman with Graves' hyperthyroidism. The CDR3 nucleotides read TGTGCCAGCAGCGGGGGACAGGGCAACTACGAGCAGTACTTC. It is translated as CASSGGQGNYEQYF.